This T cell receptor (beta chain) was recovered during a study of chemoradiotherapy in HPV16-positive cancers. Study overall: Candidate HPV-specific clones and shared TCR motifs came from a couple of HPV16-positive patients. General study results and limits: Non-HPV-specific T cells did not expand in tumors during treatment, whereas candidate HPV-specific clones and E7-related motifs did.

From germline, CDR1 is SNHLY and CDR2 FYNNEI. V dropped 5 bases and J dropped 3 bases, with 2 bases sitting between them. The CDR3 runs 10 residues. In the case of this clone: What it binds is not known.

Libraries were prepared by immunoSEQ multiplex PCR; TCRdb keeps only in-frame clonotypes and omits some of them. The sample shows about 66,000 clones, roughly 90% of them seen only once. This receptor was taken from a human donor with HPV-associated anogenital cancer. The chain recombines TRBV2 with TRBJ2-7; D unresolved. The sample in question was blood, obtained from a patient who underwent chemoradiotherapy. As DNA, the CDR3 is TGTGCCAGCAGTCGCTACGAGCAGTACTTC. Translating gives CASSRYEQYF.